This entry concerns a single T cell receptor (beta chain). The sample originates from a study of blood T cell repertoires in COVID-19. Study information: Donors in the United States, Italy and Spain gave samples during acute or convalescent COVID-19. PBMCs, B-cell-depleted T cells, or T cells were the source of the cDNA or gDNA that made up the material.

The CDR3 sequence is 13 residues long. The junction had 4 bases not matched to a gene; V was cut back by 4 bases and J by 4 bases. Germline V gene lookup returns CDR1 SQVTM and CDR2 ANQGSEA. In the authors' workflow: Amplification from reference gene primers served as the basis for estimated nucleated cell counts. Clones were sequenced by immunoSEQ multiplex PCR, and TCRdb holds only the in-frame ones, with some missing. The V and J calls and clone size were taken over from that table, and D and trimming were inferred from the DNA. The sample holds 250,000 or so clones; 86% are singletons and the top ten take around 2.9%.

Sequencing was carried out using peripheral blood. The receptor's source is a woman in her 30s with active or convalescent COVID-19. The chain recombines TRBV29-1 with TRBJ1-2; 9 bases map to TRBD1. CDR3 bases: TGCAGCGTTGCTCCGACAGGGGGCTATGGCTACACCTTC. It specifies CSVAPTGGYGYTF. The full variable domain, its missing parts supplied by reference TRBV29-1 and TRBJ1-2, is SAVISQKPSRDICQRGTSLTIQCQVDSQVTMMFWYRQQPGQSLTLIATANQGSEATYESGFVIDKFPISRPNLTFSTLTVSNMSPEDSSIYLCSVAPTGGYGYTFGSGTRLTVV.